This passage covers 7 T cell receptor beta chains from one sample sequenced in a study of blood T cells in healthy people across ages. Combining a sample-barcoded 5' primer with a J-beta primer mix, a second PCR ran for about 6 to 11 cycles. TCRdb recomputed calls from the 5' RACE reads with MiXCR, one row per CDR3 protein. The profile shows more than 1,000,000 distinct CDR3 sequences, about 23% of them singletons. The same sample was also studied in work on T cells of mothers and their children.

Input material: blood. The receptors originated from a girl aged 2-10 years in good health.

This clonotype was observed a few times. The V call is TRBV29-1, the J call TRBJ2-5; D unresolved. Trimming stripped 2 bases from V and 5 bases from J, with 12 bases between. This CDR3 contains 13 residues. In germline, CDR1 is SQVTM, CDR2 ANQGSEA. Here the CDR3 reads CSVERASRETQYF. In nucleotides, the CDR3 is TGCAGCGTTGAACGGGCCTCAAGGGAGACCCAGTACTTC. Looking up the rest from reference TRBV29-1 and TRBJ2-5 gives the full variable domain: SAVISQKPSRDICQRGTSLTIQCQVDSQVTMMFWYRQQPGQSLTLIATANQGSEATYESGFVIDKFPISRPNLTFSTLTVSNMSPEDSSIYLCSVERASRETQYFGPGTRLLVL.

The chain links TRBV7-3 to TRBJ2-3; perhaps TRBD2 as D (7 bases). The CDR3 contains 16 residues. CDR1 SGHTA and CDR2 FQGTGA come from the germline V gene. V dropped 5 bases and J dropped 1 base, with 16 bases sitting between them. CDR3 region: CASSHTGGPGTDTQYF. The CDR3 DNA follows: TGTGCCAGCAGCCACACGGGGGGCCCTGGCACAGATACGCAGTATTTT.

The gene calls are TRBV2 and TRBJ2-3; D is unresolved. The CDR3 is 14 residues long. Trimming left V 3 bases short and J 2 bases short, with 9 bases between. Germline CDR1 SNHLY, CDR2 FYNNEI. CDR3 nucleotide sequence: TGTGCCAGCAGTGAGAGACCCCTCACAGATACGCAGTATTTT. Protein product: CASSERPLTDTQYF.

V gene TRBV20-1 combines with J gene TRBJ2-7; possibly TRBD2 for D (5 bases). Germline values: CDR1 DFQATT, CDR2 SNEGSKA (reference sequence). This CDR3 is 15 amino acids long. Trimming took 7 bases from V and 2 from J, leaving 21 bases between them. The CDR3, as DNA: TGCAGTGTCAGAGATCTCCGCGGGCGGCCCTACGAGCAGTACTTC. Residues: CSVRDLRGRPYEQYF.

The chain combines TRBV28 with TRBJ2-5, with D tentatively TRBD1 (6 bases). There are 13 residues in the CDR3. Trimming stripped 6 bases from V and 7 bases from J, with 15 bases between. Germline V lookup: CDR1 MDHEN, CDR2 SYDVKM. Here the CDR3 DNA reads TGTGCCAGCAGGAGGGGGTTTTCTGTGACCCAGTACTTC. Its protein product is CASRRGFSVTQYF.

The gene calls are TRBV4-1 and TRBJ2-5; 9 positions agree with TRBD2. The CDR3 has 18 residues. CDR1 and CDR2 (germline): MGHRA, YSYEKL. With 0 bases clipped from V and 5 bases from J, the junction kept 13 bases outside the gene matches. CDR3 region: CASSQEASLAGIRETQYF. The CDR3 coding sequence is TGCGCCAGCAGCCAAGAAGCGTCCCTAGCGGGGATACGGGAGACCCAGTACTTC.

The chain couples TRBV4-1 to TRBJ1-2, with D perhaps matching TRBD1 (5 bases). This CDR3 contains 17 residues. The germline V gene has CDR1 MGHRA and CDR2 YSYEKL. Trimming pared 3 bases from V and 7 bases from J, leaving 24 bases between. The CDR3 is CASSQPGRSRAESGYTF. CDR3 in DNA: TGCGCCAGCAGCCAGCCAGGGAGGTCCCGGGCAGAGTCTGGCTACACCTTC.